The 19 T cell receptor beta chains below all came from one sample that was sequenced in a study of metastatic and nonmetastatic thyroid tumors. No patient had received any treatment before thyroid surgery. TCRdb reprocessed the PCR reads via MiXCR. The table includes just over 70,000 clones, around 20% detected once. Sequencing input: blood. The receptors here all came from a female donor with papillary thyroid cancer or a benign thyroid nodule (not recorded which). Some clones in this sample may be carry-over from other donors' samples.

This clone has at least ten counts. The V call is TRBV30, the J call TRBJ1-2, with D perhaps TRBD1 (6 bases). Germline assignment: CDR1 GTSNPN and CDR2 SVGIG (reference sequence). V lost 8 bases to trimming and J lost 3 bases, with 22 bases between them. The CDR3 extends over 15 amino acids. The CDR3 spells CAGTRGGGADYGYTF. CDR3 DNA: TGTGCCGGGACCCGGGGGGGGGGCGCGGACTATGGCTACACCTTC.

This clone was recorded many times. The chain couples TRBV20-1 to TRBJ2-5; no definite D call. Trimming stripped 6 bases from V and 2 bases from J, with 4 bases between. The CDR3 loop spans 10 amino acids. Looked up from germline, CDR1 is DFQATT and CDR2 is SNEGSKA (reference sequence). The CDR3 bases are TGCAGTGCGGAGCAAGAGACCCAGTACTTC. Protein sequence: CSAEQETQYF.

The CDR3: CASSSLFGQGYGYTF. In DNA form, the CDR3 reads TGTGCCAGCAGTTCCCTGTTTGGGCAGGGCTATGGCTACACCTTC. The rearrangement links TRBV6-1 to TRBJ1-2; a possible D gene is TRBD1 (5 bases). CDR1 MNHNS and CDR2 SASEGT come from the germline V gene. Trimming left V 5 bases short and J 4 bases short, with 17 bases between. The length of the CDR3 is 15 residues.

This clone was seen repeatedly, ten times or more. Other DNA sequences in this sample translate to the same CDR3. The gene calls are TRBV12-3 or TRBV12-4 and TRBJ2-2; possible D gene TRBD2, 6 bases. Trimming took 6 bases from V and 4 from J, leaving 12 bases between them. The CDR3 consists of 14 residues. The CDR3: CASSSGVATGELFF. The DNA of the CDR3 is TGTGCCAGCAGCTCGGGGGTGGCCACCGGGGAGCTGTTTTTT.

This clone was observed at least ten times. The chain employs TRBV6-1 and TRBJ1-3; maybe TRBD1 (6 bases). V was trimmed by 6 bases and J by 0 bases, leaving 12 bases between them. Germline CDR1 is MNHNS and CDR2 is SASEGT. CDR3 length: 15 residues. CDR3 coding DNA: TGTGCCAGCAGCCCAGGGGTCTACTCTGGAAACACCATATATTTT. This translates into CASSPGVYSGNTIYF.

The sample holds many counts of this clone. This chain connects TRBV19 to TRBJ2-1; D ambiguous. CDR3 length: 16 amino acids. Trimming removed 3 bases at V and 3 bases at J, with 15 bases between. Germline CDR1 reads LNHDA; CDR2 reads SQIVND (reference sequence). CDR3 in DNA: TGTGCCAGTAGTATTGTGTCAGCCCAACTCTACAATGAGCAGTTCTTC. It translates to CASSIVSAQLYNEQFF. Full variable domain (remainder filled in from reference TRBV19 and TRBJ2-1): DGGITQSPKYLFRKEGQNVTLSCEQNLNHDAMYWYRQDPGQGLRLIYYSQIVNDFQKGDIAEGYSVSREKKESFPLTVTSAQKNPTAFYLCASSIVSAQLYNEQFFGPGTRLTVL.

This clone was detected many times. The chain links TRBV6-1 to TRBJ2-3; D call uncertain. The V gene's germline CDR1 is MNHNS and CDR2 SASEGT. The ends were cut back, 7 bases at V and 3 bases at J, with 8 bases in the middle. The CDR3 has 12 amino acids. CDR3 DNA: TGTGCCAGCACGGGCGATACAGATACGCAGTATTTT. Amino acid sequence: CASTGDTDTQYF.

In its sample, this clone was seen many times. V gene TRBV7-3 combines with J gene TRBJ2-3; a possible D gene is TRBD2 (6 bases). This CDR3 comprises 15 residues. Trimming shortened V by 5 bases and J by 3 bases, and 15 bases separated the two germline ends. Looked up from germline, CDR1 is SGHTA and CDR2 is FQGTGA. CDR3 region: CASSPQGTVTDTQYF. Written as DNA, the CDR3 is TGTGCCAGCAGCCCACAAGGGACTGTGACAGATACGCAGTATTTT. The variable domain in full, completed from reference TRBV7-3 and TRBJ2-3, reads GAGVSQTPSNKVTEKGKYVELRCDPISGHTALYWYRQSLGQGPEFLIYFQGTGAADDSGLPNDRFFAVRPEGSVSTLKIQRTERGDSAVYLCASSPQGTVTDTQYFGPGTRLTVL.

Comment on this clone: The same CDR3 arises from other DNA sequences in this sample as well. The chain uses TRBV19 and TRBJ1-2; 8 nucleotides align to TRBD1. Germline CDR1 is LNHDA and CDR2 is SQIVND (reference sequence). The V and J ends lost 9 bases and 5 bases, in that order; junction bases with no gene match: 2. The CDR3 runs to 11 residues. CDR3 DNA: TGTGCCAGCCGGGACAGGTATGGCTACACCTTC. It is translated as CASRDRYGYTF. The entire variable domain, with the rest obtained from reference TRBV19 and TRBJ1-2, is as follows: DGGITQSPKYLFRKEGQNVTLSCEQNLNHDAMYWYRQDPGQGLRLIYYSQIVNDFQKGDIAEGYSVSREKKESFPLTVTSAQKNPTAFYLCASRDRYGYTFGSGTRLTVV.

This clone was detected only a few times. A much larger clone differs by one base, so this may be a read error. Other DNA sequences in the sample encode the same CDR3. This chain joins TRBV20-1 and TRBJ2-3; D is uncertain. V lost 7 bases to trimming and J lost 0 bases, with 14 bases between them. Germline assignment: CDR1 DFQATT and CDR2 SNEGSKA (reference sequence). There are 14 residues in the CDR3. The CDR3: CSVTSDPSTDTQYF. In DNA, the CDR3 is TGCAGTGTAACGTCAGACCCAAGCACAGATACGCAGTATTTT.

This clone has a count of ten or more. The chain recombines TRBV13 with TRBJ1-1, with a weak D call TRBD1 (6 bases). Germline CDR1 PRHDT, CDR2 FYEKMQ (reference sequence). The CDR3 is 14 residues long. V shed 1 base and J shed 3 bases, with 9 bases lying between them. This CDR3 is CASSLVEGDTEAFF. CDR3 bases: TGTGCCAGCAGCTTAGTTGAGGGGGACACTGAAGCTTTCTTT.

This clone was seen only a few times. The rearrangement links TRBV6-5 to TRBJ2-2; 7 bases line up with TRBD2. After removal of 2 bases from V and 1 base from J, the junction contained 10 bases not matched to a gene. This CDR3 has 18 residues. Germline V lookup: CDR1 MNHEY, CDR2 SVGAGI. CDR3 in amino acids: CASSYTSGTIGNTGELFF. Here the CDR3 DNA reads TGTGCCAGCAGTTACACCTCTGGGACTATCGGGAACACCGGGGAGCTGTTTTTT.

This clone was counted ten times or more. The gene calls are TRBV5-1 and TRBJ2-2, with 10 bases fitting TRBD1. Losses at the gene ends were 4 bases for V and 5 bases for J; bases not matched to a gene: 8. The CDR3 runs 16 residues. Germline CDR1 SGHRS, CDR2 YFSETQ. CDR3 in DNA: TGCGCCAGCAGCATGGGGACAGGGGTAAATACCGGGGAGCTGTTTTTT. Translation gives CASSMGTGVNTGELFF.

At least ten counts were recorded for this clone. The V call is TRBV20-1, the J call TRBJ2-3; 9 bases match TRBD2. The CDR3 has 14 amino acids. J was trimmed by 5 bases and V by 1 base; bases with no gene match: 4. From germline, CDR1 is DFQATT and CDR2 SNEGSKA (reference sequence). The CDR3 protein is CSARVSGSRDTQYF. The DNA of the CDR3 is TGCAGTGCTAGAGTTAGCGGGAGTAGAGATACGCAGTATTTT.

This clone came up many times. The chain uses TRBV24-1 and TRBJ1-1; 10 nucleotides align to TRBD1. This CDR3 spans 15 amino acids. Per germline, CDR1 KGHDR and CDR2 SFDVKD. V was clipped by 4 bases and J by 5 bases; unmatched bases: 6. In DNA form, the CDR3 reads TGTGCCACCAGTGACTCCGGGACAGGGGAAACTGAAGCTTTCTTT. Translation: CATSDSGTGETEAFF.

This rearrangement joins TRBV7-8 to TRBJ1-1; 10 bases align to TRBD1. J was trimmed by 1 base and V by 3 bases; bases with no gene match: 5. This CDR3 spans 16 amino acids. Germline lookup yields CDR1 SGHVS and CDR2 FQNEAQ. The CDR3 sequence is CASSLGTGASNTEAFF. CDR3 in DNA: TGTGCCAGCAGCTTGGGGACAGGGGCTTCGAACACTGAAGCTTTCTTT. The entire variable domain, with the rest obtained from reference TRBV7-8 and TRBJ1-1, is as follows: GAGVSQSPRYKVAKRGQDVALRCDPISGHVSLFWYQQALGQGPEFLTYFQNEAQLDKSGLPSDRFFAERPEGSVSTLKIQRTQQEDSAVYLCASSLGTGASNTEAFFGQGTRLTVV.

This sequence joins TRBV19 and TRBJ1-2; 7 nucleotides line up with TRBD1. Looked up from germline, CDR1 is LNHDA and CDR2 is SQIVND (reference sequence). CDR3 length: 12 residues. Trimming at V came to 5 bases and at J to 3 bases, leaving 0 bases not matched to a gene. This CDR3 is CASSQGDYGYTF. The CDR3 region has the DNA TGTGCCAGTAGTCAGGGGGACTATGGCTACACCTTC.

This clone has a count of ten or more. The chain combines TRBV11-1 with TRBJ2-2; 12 positions match TRBD2. The CDR3 is 19 amino acids. The trim removed 1 base at V and 6 bases at J, leaving 12 bases unmatched. Germline CDR1 is SGHAT and CDR2 is FQDESV (reference sequence). The CDR3: CASSLVRASGRAGAGELFF. The CDR3 DNA reads TGTGCCAGCAGCTTAGTTCGGGCTAGCGGGAGGGCCGGAGCCGGGGAGCTGTTTTTT.

The V call is TRBV19, the J call TRBJ2-7; 7 bases are shared with TRBD1. The germline gives CDR1 LNHDA, CDR2 SQIVND (reference sequence). V lost 2 bases to trimming and J lost 7 bases; unmatched junction nucleotides: 8. The CDR3 loop spans 14 amino acids. CDR3 region: CASSIRGQAGEQYF. The CDR3 DNA follows: TGTGCCAGTAGTATACGCGGACAGGCTGGAGAGCAGTACTTC. The variable domain in full, completed from reference TRBV19 and TRBJ2-7, reads DGGITQSPKYLFRKEGQNVTLSCEQNLNHDAMYWYRQDPGQGLRLIYYSQIVNDFQKGDIAEGYSVSREKKESFPLTVTSAQKNPTAFYLCASSIRGQAGEQYFGPGTRLTVT.